This T cell receptor beta chain came from a study of cytomegalovirus exposure and HLA in healthy donors. The CDR3 length is 14 residues. J was trimmed by 2 bases and V by 4 bases; bases with no gene match: 5. Germline CDR1 and CDR2: SGHRS and YFSETQ. The PCR made use of 60 Vbeta and 13 Jbeta primers. TCRdb's copy holds only in-frame clones and misses some; the assay was immunoSEQ multiplex PCR. The sample has around 100,000 clones. Sequencing used PBMCs. V gene TRBV5-1 combines with J gene TRBJ1-1; 7 nucleotides align to TRBD1. The TCR originated in a man younger than 40 in good health and CMV-seronegative. The CDR3 DNA reads TGCGCCAGCAGCCCTCGACAGGGTAACACTGAAGCTTTCTTT. Residues: CASSPRQGNTEAFF. Full variable domain (missing parts from reference TRBV5-1 and TRBJ1-1): KAGVTQTPRYLIKTRGQQVTLSCSPISGHRSVSWYQQTPGQGLQFLFEYFSETQRNKGNFPGRFSGRQFSNSRSEMNVSTLELGDSALYLCASSPRQGNTEAFFGQGTRLTVV.